The 8 T cell receptor beta chains reported below all come from one sample, sequenced in a study of OX40 agonist ivuxolimab in advanced cancers. Library preparation used the immunoSEQ multiplex PCR assay. TCRdb obtained this table from immuneACCESS and retained in-frame rearrangements with V and J assigned. These tables miss some clones; where compared with another copy, unresolved V genes account for less than half of the shortfall, and the remainder is unexplained. The sample data list fewer than 65,000 clones, and approximately 94% of these were observed just once. Roughly 20% of the sample comes from the top ten. This sample comprised CD4+ or CD8+ T cells sorted from blood, obtained in a trial of the OX40 agonist ivuxolimab. The receptors were sampled from an adult with an advanced solid tumor such as melanoma, head and neck, liver or kidney cancer.

The chain carries TRBV10-3 and TRBJ2-5, with TRBD2 identical over 11 bases. This CDR3 spans 16 amino acids. Germline V CDR1 and CDR2: ENHRY, SYGVKD. J gave up 5 bases and V 3 bases, and 8 bases lay outside the gene matches. CDR3 nucleotides: TGTGCCATCAGTGAAATCGAACTAGCGGGAGAGGAGACCCAGTACTTC. It translates to CAISEIELAGEETQYF.

J is TRBJ2-1 and V is TRBV7-9; 11 bases map to TRBD1. V dropped 5 bases and J dropped 4; count of bases not matched to a gene: 10. Germline V CDR1 and CDR2: SEHNR, FQNEAQ (reference sequence). CDR3 length equals 17 residues. This chain's CDR3 is CASSEGTGGVFYNEQFF. CDR3 nucleotides: TGTGCCAGCAGCGAAGGGACAGGGGGGGTTTTTTACAATGAGCAGTTCTTC.

The chain links TRBV10-3 to TRBJ2-7; perhaps TRBD1 as D (6 bases). Germline loops: CDR1 ENHRY, CDR2 SYGVKD. Trimming pared 10 bases from V and 3 bases from J, leaving 19 bases between. This CDR3 contains 14 residues. The DNA of the CDR3 is TGTGCCACCCTCGAAGGGGGTTTAGGCTACGAGCAGTACTTC. Translation gives CATLEGGLGYEQYF.

V usage is TRBV11-3 and J usage is TRBJ1-2; D unresolved. The CDR3 runs to 14 residues. Trimming took off 5 bases at V and 3 bases at J, with 13 bases between the two ends. The germline V gene has CDR1 SGHNT and CDR2 YENEEA. Written as DNA, the CDR3 is TGTGCCAGCAGCCCCCGGGTGGGGTACTATGGCTACACCTTC. This encodes CASSPRVGYYGYTF. Based on the CDR3 plus reference TRBV11-3 and TRBJ1-2, the full variable domain is EAGVVQSPRYKIIEKKQPVAFWCNPISGHNTLYWYLQNLGQGPELLIRYENEEAVDDSQLPKDRFSAERLKGVDSTLKIQPAELGDSAVYLCASSPRVGYYGYTFGSGTRLTVV.

The V and J genes are TRBV10-2 and TRBJ2-5; 9 bases match TRBD1. Per germline, CDR1 WSHSY and CDR2 SAAADI. This CDR3 spans 15 amino acids. The V gene end was trimmed by 7 bases and the J gene end by 5 bases; junction bases not matched to a gene: 11. The CDR3 nucleotides read TGCGCCAGCAAGGCCGGGACAGGGTCATCGGAGACCCAGTACTTC. Translating gives CASKAGTGSSETQYF.

This clone qualifies as medium-sized. The rearrangement links TRBV19 to TRBJ2-1, with 7 nucleotides matching TRBD1. The V gene end was trimmed by 4 bases and the J gene end by 0 bases; junction bases not matched to a gene: 3. This CDR3 region has 15 residues. The germline V gene encodes CDR1 LNHDA and CDR2 SQIVND (reference sequence). The CDR3 DNA follows: TGTGCCAGTAGTAGACAGGGACACTCCTACAATGAGCAGTTCTTC. Its protein product is CASSRQGHSYNEQFF. Full variable domain (remainder filled in from reference TRBV19 and TRBJ2-1): DGGITQSPKYLFRKEGQNVTLSCEQNLNHDAMYWYRQDPGQGLRLIYYSQIVNDFQKGDIAEGYSVSREKKESFPLTVTSAQKNPTAFYLCASSRQGHSYNEQFFGPGTRLTVL.

The rearrangement uses TRBV11-3 and TRBJ1-5; perhaps TRBD1 as D (6 bases). The CDR3 sequence is 12 residues long. V gave up 3 bases and J gave up 7 bases, with 7 bases separating them. In germline, CDR1 is SGHNT, CDR2 YENEEA. CDR3 region: CASSFRGQPQHF. The CDR3 DNA sequence: TGTGCCAGCAGCTTCAGGGGCCAGCCCCAGCATTTT. Filled out from reference TRBV11-3 and TRBJ1-5, the complete variable domain reads EAGVVQSPRYKIIEKKQPVAFWCNPISGHNTLYWYLQNLGQGPELLIRYENEEAVDDSQLPKDRFSAERLKGVDSTLKIQPAELGDSAVYLCASSFRGQPQHFGDGTRLSIL.

This sequence joins TRBV4-1 and TRBJ1-1, with D perhaps TRBD1 (5 bases). This CDR3 is 14 amino acids long. Trimming cost V 0 bases and J 1 base, with 6 bases left between them. Germline lookup yields CDR1 MGHRA and CDR2 YSYEKL. CDR3 DNA sequence: TGCGCCAGCAGCCAAGACAGGGCGAACACTGAAGCTTTCTTT. This sequence encodes CASSQDRANTEAFF.